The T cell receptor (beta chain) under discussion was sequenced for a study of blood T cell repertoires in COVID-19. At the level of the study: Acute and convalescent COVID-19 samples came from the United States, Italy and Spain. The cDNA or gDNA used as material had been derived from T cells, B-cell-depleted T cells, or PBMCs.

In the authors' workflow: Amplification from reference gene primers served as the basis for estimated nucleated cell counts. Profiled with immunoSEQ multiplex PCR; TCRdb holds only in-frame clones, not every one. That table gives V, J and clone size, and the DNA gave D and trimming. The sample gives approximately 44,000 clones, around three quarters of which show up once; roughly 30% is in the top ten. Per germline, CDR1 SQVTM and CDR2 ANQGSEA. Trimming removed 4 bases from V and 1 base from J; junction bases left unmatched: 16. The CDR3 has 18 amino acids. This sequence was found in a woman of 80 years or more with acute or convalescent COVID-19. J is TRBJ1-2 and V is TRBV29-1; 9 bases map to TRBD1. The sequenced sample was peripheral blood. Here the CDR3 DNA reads TGCAGCGTTGGGGGGTCCGGGACAGGGAGGGAAGTTAACTATGGCTACACCTTC. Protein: CSVGGSGTGREVNYGYTF.